Shown below are 22 T cell receptor beta chains from a single sample sequenced in a study of shared clonotypes between healthy human individuals. Only in-frame clones appear in the TCRdb table, and some are missing; sequencing was by immunoSEQ multiplex PCR. The sample has about 2.3 million clones; more than 85% are singletons. The specimen sequenced was naive CD4+ T cells from PBMCs. The sample's subset: CD45RA+ positively selected. The origin of the receptors is a man younger than 30 in good health. Some clones in this sample may be carry-over from other donors' samples.

The J gene is TRBJ2-5, the V gene TRBV5-1, with TRBD2 matching 10 bases. V lost 4 bases to trimming and J lost 2 bases; unmatched junction nucleotides: 5. Germline V lookup: CDR1 SGHRS, CDR2 YFSETQ. The CDR3 sequence is 15 residues long. In DNA, the CDR3 is TGCGCCAGCAGCGTGGGACTAGCGCAACAAGAGACCCAGTACTTC. Translated, it gives CASSVGLAQQETQYF.

J is TRBJ2-2 and V is TRBV5-1, with D uncertain. Trimming removed 0 bases from V and 4 bases from J, with 10 bases in between. This CDR3 has 15 residues. Germline lookup yields CDR1 SGHRS and CDR2 YFSETQ. The CDR3 here is CASSLDHPSTGELFF. CDR3 bases: TGCGCCAGCAGCTTGGACCACCCTAGCACCGGGGAGCTGTTTTTT.

The chain carries TRBV25-1 and TRBJ1-2, with D maybe TRBD1 (6 bases). V shed 0 bases and J shed 8 bases, with 13 bases lying between them. The CDR3 has 14 amino acids. The V gene's germline CDR1 is MGHDK and CDR2 SYGVNS. CDR3 DNA: TGTGCCAGCAGTGAATATAATGGGACACCCGGCTACACCTTC. Translated: CASSEYNGTPGYTF.

The chain links TRBV19 to TRBJ1-2; TRBD1 aligns across 11 bases. J was trimmed by 8 bases and V by 7 bases; bases with no gene match: 3. CDR3 size: 12 residues. Germline CDR1 LNHDA, CDR2 SQIVND (reference sequence). The CDR3, as DNA: TGTGCCAGTACCTGGACAGGGGGCGGCTACACCTTC. It is translated as CASTWTGGGYTF.

The rearrangement joins TRBV6-5 to TRBJ2-7; D is possibly TRBD1 (6 bases). The germline V and J ends were trimmed by 2 bases and 2 bases, with 10 bases remaining between them. This CDR3 spans 14 amino acids. In germline, CDR1 is MNHEY, CDR2 SVGAGI. The CDR3 loop is CASSYGRGAYEQYF. The DNA for the CDR3 is TGTGCCAGCAGTTACGGCAGGGGAGCCTACGAGCAGTACTTC.

The chain employs TRBV9 and TRBJ2-5; tentative D call: TRBD2 (6 bases). Gene TRBJ2-7 matches the end of the DNA better, so the J call may be wrong. The CDR3 runs to 15 residues. Per germline, CDR1 SGDLS and CDR2 YYNGEE. The CDR3 protein is CASSVEAGGSYEQYF. For the CDR3, the DNA is TGTGCCAGCAGCGTAGAAGCGGGCGGATCCTACGAGCAGTACTTC.

The chain uses TRBV6-1 and TRBJ2-2, with TRBD2 identical over 8 bases. CDR3 size: 15 residues. The V segment lost 5 bases and the J segment 4 bases; nucleotides outside the gene matches: 6. Germline loops: CDR1 MNHNS, CDR2 SASEGT. Written as DNA, the CDR3 is TGTGCCAGCAGTATTCAGCGGGAGCGCACCGGGGAGCTGTTTTTT. Its translation is CASSIQRERTGELFF.

The rearrangement joins TRBV18 to TRBJ1-4; maybe TRBD1 (5 bases). Trimming cost V 2 bases and J 3 bases, with 13 bases left between them. From germline, CDR1 is KGHSH and CDR2 LQKENI. The CDR3 sequence is 16 residues long. In nucleotides, the CDR3 is TGTGCCAGCTCACCAAACCGGCTGGGGGCTAATGAAAAACTGTTTTTT. As protein: CASSPNRLGANEKLFF.

The chain carries TRBV5-1 and TRBJ2-3, with 11 bases that match TRBD1. Germline lookup yields CDR1 SGHRS and CDR2 YFSETQ. The CDR3 length is 20 residues. The V gene end was trimmed by 4 bases and the J gene end by 2 bases; junction bases not matched to a gene: 18. This chain's CDR3 is CASSRRTGGLVAVHTDTQYF. CDR3 nucleotide sequence: TGCGCCAGCAGCCGCAGGACAGGGGGCTTAGTAGCGGTCCACACAGATACGCAGTATTTT.

The chain has TRBV18 and TRBJ2-7; 8 nucleotides match TRBD1. V lost 3 bases, J lost 2 bases, and 9 bases stayed unmatched. The CDR3 covers 16 residues. The germline V gene encodes CDR1 KGHSH and CDR2 LQKENI. The CDR3 region has the DNA TGTGCCAGCTCACCTACCGGGACAGGCGCAACCTACGAGCAGTACTTC. Its translation is CASSPTGTGATYEQYF.

V is TRBV7-9 and J is TRBJ1-4, with TRBD1 identical over 7 bases. The CDR3 is 16 residues long. Germline V lookup: CDR1 SEHNR, CDR2 FQNEAQ (reference sequence). With V trimmed by 5 bases and J by 6 bases, 12 bases remained unmatched. The CDR3 loop is CASSAKTTGFYEKLFF. The CDR3 DNA reads TGTGCCAGCAGCGCCAAAACGACAGGGTTTTATGAAAAACTGTTTTTT.

The chain recombines TRBV4-2 with TRBJ2-1; 12 bases match TRBD2. This CDR3 spans 16 amino acids. V trimming: 4 bases; J trimming: 3 bases; junction bases outside the gene matches: 4. CDR1 is LGHNA, CDR2 YNFKEQ, per germline. As DNA, the CDR3 is TGTGCCAGCAGCCCGACTAGCGGGAGTCACTACAATGAGCAGTTCTTC. It encodes CASSPTSGSHYNEQFF.

V usage is TRBV28 and J usage is TRBJ2-4; maybe TRBD1 (5 bases). Looked up from germline, CDR1 is MDHEN and CDR2 is SYDVKM. The V end was cut by 8 bases, the J end by 4 bases, with 21 bases between. This CDR3 spans 16 amino acids. CDR3 sequence reads: CASGHRGASDKNIQYF. CDR3 sequence (DNA): TGTGCCAGCGGGCATCGTGGGGCCTCCGATAAAAACATTCAGTACTTC.

This clone was found once. This chain links TRBV28 with TRBJ1-5; D is unclear. This CDR3 is 15 amino acids long. V was clipped by 2 bases and J by 5 bases, with 13 bases between them. The germline V gene has CDR1 MDHEN and CDR2 SYDVKM. CDR3 DNA: TGTGCCAGCAGTTTAGGCCGGAGCACTTATCAGCCCCAGCATTTT. The encoded protein is CASSLGRSTYQPQHF.

The V call is TRBV6-1, the J call TRBJ1-2; D not resolved. The CDR3 runs to 13 residues. V was pared by 6 bases and J by 7 bases, with 15 bases between. Germline CDR1 reads MNHNS; CDR2 reads SASEGT. The CDR3 sequence: CASSLERAGGYTF. Here the CDR3 DNA reads TGTGCCAGCAGCCTAGAAAGAGCGGGTGGCTACACCTTC.

The chain carries TRBV28 and TRBJ1-1, with D uncertain. CDR3 length: 13 amino acids. The ends were cut back, 3 bases at V and 1 base at J, with 6 bases in the middle. Germline assignment: CDR1 MDHEN and CDR2 SYDVKM. Written as DNA, the CDR3 is TGTGCCAGCAGTTTGACGGAGAACACTGAAGCTTTCTTT. This translates into CASSLTENTEAFF.

This clone has only a few counts. The rearrangement links TRBV2 to TRBJ1-1; maybe TRBD1 (6 bases). The germline V gene has CDR1 SNHLY and CDR2 FYNNEI. The CDR3 contains 14 residues. The ends were cut back, 3 bases at V and 1 base at J, with 9 bases in the middle. The CDR3 sequence: CASSESGANTEAFF. CDR3 DNA: TGTGCCAGCAGTGAGTCGGGGGCGAACACTGAAGCTTTCTTT. The entire variable domain, with the rest obtained from reference TRBV2 and TRBJ1-1, is as follows: EPEVTQTPSHQVTQMGQEVILRCVPISNHLYFYWYRQILGQKVEFLVSFYNNEISEKSEIFDDQFSVERPDGSNFTLKIRSTKLEDSAMYFCASSESGANTEAFFGQGTRLTVV.

CDR3 sequence reads: CASSFETANTGELFF. The CDR3 DNA is TGTGCCAGCAGCTTCGAGACGGCGAACACCGGGGAGCTGTTTTTT. The V and J genes are TRBV11-3 and TRBJ2-2; D is unresolved. Germline V gives CDR1 SGHNT, CDR2 YENEEA. There are 15 residues in the CDR3. Trimming left V 3 bases short and J 0 bases short, with 8 bases between.

In the case of this clone: Other DNA sequences in the sample encode the same CDR3. The chain carries TRBV19 and TRBJ2-5, with TRBD1 as a possible D gene (6 bases). The CDR3 covers 12 residues. The ends were cut back, 0 bases at V and 7 bases at J, with 6 bases in the middle. Germline V gene lookup returns CDR1 LNHDA and CDR2 SQIVND (reference sequence). The CDR3 loop reads CASSIDRGTQYF. The CDR3 region has the DNA TGTGCCAGTAGTATAGACAGGGGGACCCAGTACTTC.

This rearrangement joins TRBV7-3 to TRBJ2-7; no reliable D call. The V gene's germline CDR1 is SGHTA and CDR2 FQGTGA. V gave up 0 bases and J gave up 5 bases, with 8 bases separating them. This CDR3 region has 13 residues. As DNA, the CDR3 is TGTGCCAGCAGCTTAACGGGTCTCGACGAGCAGTACTTC. It codes for CASSLTGLDEQYF. The whole variable domain, filled in from reference TRBV7-3 and TRBJ2-7, reads GAGVSQTPSNKVTEKGKYVELRCDPISGHTALYWYRQSLGQGPEFLIYFQGTGAADDSGLPNDRFFAVRPEGSVSTLKIQRTERGDSAVYLCASSLTGLDEQYFGPGTRLTVT.

The V call is TRBV9, the J call TRBJ2-5, with D perhaps TRBD1 (7 bases). The CDR3 sequence is 15 residues long. Per germline, CDR1 SGDLS and CDR2 YYNGEE. Trimming pared 3 bases from V and 5 bases from J, leaving 17 bases between. The CDR3 here is CASSAGQRAGETQYF. Here the CDR3 DNA reads TGTGCCAGCAGCGCGGGACAGCGAGCGGGCGAGACCCAGTACTTC.

The chain joins TRBV7-3 to TRBJ2-3; D gene unclear. Deletions cut 1 base from V and 2 bases from J, with 10 bases between. Germline loops: CDR1 SGHTA, CDR2 FQGTGA. CDR3 length: 15 amino acids. The CDR3: CASSLRALPTDTQYF. The CDR3 DNA reads as TGTGCCAGCAGCTTAAGAGCCCTGCCCACAGATACGCAGTATTTT.